This passage covers 4 T cell receptor beta chains from one sample sequenced in a study of sequential checkpoint blockade in melanoma. Generated by immunoSEQ multiplex PCR, the TCRdb table keeps only in-frame clones and is missing some. Of under 20,000 clones listed, about 74% were seen once; the top ten hold roughly 33%. Treatment denoted: randomized to nivolumab then ipilimumab (arm A) or the reverse (arm B). Sequenced material: CD8+ T cells sorted from blood (inferred from file names), taken from a patient given nivolumab and ipilimumab in sequence. The receptors stem from a human donor with melanoma.

Points on this clone: The junction shows a germline mismatch at one end, possibly a read error. The V call is TRBV2, the J call TRBJ1-1, with D unresolved. Germline-derived CDR1 and CDR2 are SNHLY and FYNNEI. This CDR3 has 9 amino acids. The CDR3 here is CASSAEAFF. DNA for the CDR3: TGTGCCAGCAGTGCTGAGGCTTTCTTT.

The chain carries TRBV27 and TRBJ1-1; no clear D. Germline V lookup: CDR1 MNHEY, CDR2 SMNVEV (reference sequence). With 6 bases removed from V and 1 base from J, the gap between germline ends came to 12 bases. The CDR3 is 14 amino acids. CDR3 amino acids: CASSDNDQNTEAFF. The CDR3 coding sequence is TGTGCCAGCAGCGACAACGACCAGAACACTGAAGCTTTCTTT.

The chain recombines TRBV28 with TRBJ2-7; 7 bases align to TRBD1. The CDR3 sequence is 13 residues long. The germline V gene has CDR1 MDHEN and CDR2 SYDVKM. Germline trimming cut 8 bases from V and 1 base from J; bases unmatched to any gene: 5. The CDR3 DNA follows: TGTGCCAGCTCCTACAGGGGTTCCTACGAGCAGTACTTC. Translation gives CASSYRGSYEQYF.

The chain recombines TRBV19 with TRBJ2-1; 8 nucleotides agree with TRBD2. V shed 3 bases, J shed 6 bases, and the junction held 10 bases outside the gene matches. Germline V gene data show CDR1 as LNHDA and CDR2 as SQIVND (reference sequence). CDR3 length: 16 residues. The DNA of the CDR3 is TGTGCCAGTAGTATTCAACTAGCGGTAGTGGGCAATGAGCAGTTCTTC. This sequence encodes CASSIQLAVVGNEQFF. Looking up the rest from reference TRBV19 and TRBJ2-1 gives the full variable domain: DGGITQSPKYLFRKEGQNVTLSCEQNLNHDAMYWYRQDPGQGLRLIYYSQIVNDFQKGDIAEGYSVSREKKESFPLTVTSAQKNPTAFYLCASSIQLAVVGNEQFFGPGTRLTVL.